The entry that follows covers one T cell receptor beta chain sequence. TCRdb re-called the RT-PCR reads with MiXCR, one entry per CDR3 protein. The table records fewer than 180,000 distinct CDR3 sequences, 30% to 45% of them present only once. The data stem from a study of patients and donors after allogeneic stem cell transplantation. Trimming removed 2 bases from V and 7 bases from J, with 12 bases in between. Germline V CDR1 and CDR2: SGHAT, FQNNGV. The CDR3 runs to 14 residues. The source is a human donor who was either an allogeneic HSCT recipient or a stem cell or donor lymphocyte infusion donor (not recorded which). It is not recorded whose cells these are; they may come from a transplant donor. The gene calls are TRBV11-2 and TRBJ1-5, with a possible D match to TRBD1 (5 bases). Material: blood, either unsorted or a sorted T cell fraction (not recorded which). In DNA form, the CDR3 reads TGTGCCAGCAGCTTAAGAGGGCGGGGGCAGCCCCAGCATTTT. Translating it yields CASSLRGRGQPQHF.